The 32 T cell receptor beta chains below come from one sample, sequenced in a study of post-analysis software for immune sequencing data. Study-wide findings and caveats: Patients carried roughly 5 TRBV segments more frequently than controls did, and TRBV5-6, TRBV5-1 and TRBV20-1 were among them.

These receptors have no known antigen. The TCR beta cDNA libraries contained unique molecular identifiers. From the PCR reads, TCRdb called clonotypes with MiXCR, one entry per CDR3 protein. The data show hundreds of thousands of distinct CDR3 sequences, around 53% seen once. What was sequenced was blood. The source is a girl between 5 and 17 years old with multiple sclerosis.

The chain employs TRBV13 and TRBJ2-5; D perhaps matches TRBD2 (6 bases). Gene TRBJ2-7 matches the end of the DNA better, so the J call may be wrong. The CDR3 contains 15 residues. Per germline, CDR1 PRHDT and CDR2 FYEKMQ (reference sequence). CDR3 sequence reads: CASSLGRAGIYEQYF. CDR3 sequence (DNA): TGTGCCAGCAGCTTAGGCAGGGCGGGGATTTACGAGCAGTACTTC.

The chain carries TRBV20-1 and TRBJ2-1, with D uncertain. The germline V and J ends were trimmed by 5 bases and 7 bases, with 9 bases remaining between them. The CDR3 has 11 residues. Germline lookup yields CDR1 DFQATT and CDR2 SNEGSKA (reference sequence). The CDR3 DNA reads TGCAGTGCTCTAAGAAGAAATGAGCAGTTCTTC. Amino acids: CSALRRNEQFF.

A single count supports this clonotype. The gene calls are TRBV5-1 and TRBJ1-1; 9 nucleotides match TRBD1. CDR3 length: 17 amino acids. The germline V gene encodes CDR1 SGHRS and CDR2 YFSETQ. V trimming: 4 bases; J trimming: 0 bases; junction bases outside the gene matches: 10. The CDR3 DNA reads as TGCGCCAGCAGCCGCACCGGGACAGGGACCATGAACACTGAAGCTTTCTTT. Translated: CASSRTGTGTMNTEAFF.

This clonotype was counted once. The genes are TRBV12-3 or TRBV12-4 and TRBJ2-3; 7 bases agree with TRBD2. This CDR3 spans 18 amino acids. The V and J ends lost 2 bases and 4 bases, in that order; junction bases with no gene match: 15. The CDR3 sequence is CASSLSGLVGGRADTQYF. In DNA, the CDR3 is TGTGCCAGCAGTTTAAGCGGTCTAGTGGGAGGGAGAGCAGATACGCAGTATTTT.

The CDR3 is CSFDRVKETQYF. CDR3 DNA: TGCAGCTTCGACAGGGTAAAGGAGACCCAGTACTTC. The chain uses TRBV29-1 and TRBJ2-5; TRBD1 agrees at 7 bases. V shed 8 bases and J 5 bases; nucleotides not matched to a gene: 8. The germline gives CDR1 SQVTM, CDR2 ANQGSEA. The CDR3 totals 12 residues.

Worth noting for this clonotype: This is likely an artifact of a read error, given a far larger clone one base away. This chain uses TRBV7-8 with TRBJ1-2, with D perhaps TRBD1 (5 bases). Germline values: CDR1 SGHVS, CDR2 FQNEAQ. CDR3 size: 13 residues. Trimming cost V 2 bases and J 2 bases, with 6 bases left between them. CDR3 amino acids: CASSLYRNYGYTF. The CDR3 nucleotides read TGTGCCAGCAGCTTATACAGGAACTATGGCTACACCTTC.

The gene calls are TRBV21-1 and TRBJ2-5; the D call TRBD1 from the table was never checked on the DNA. TRBV21-1 is recorded as a pseudogene. CDR3 length: 18 amino acids. The CDR3 is CASSKLPLDISYQETQYF. The CDR3 region has the DNA TGTGCCAGCAGCAAACTCCCCCTCGACATATCGTACCAAGAGACCCAGTACTTC.

V is TRBV29-1 and J is TRBJ1-2, with 8 positions matching TRBD1. CDR1 and CDR2 (germline): SQVTM, ANQGSEA. The CDR3 has 16 amino acids. J lost 3 bases, V lost 6 bases, and 15 bases had no gene match. The CDR3 reads CSVPFPDRVGYYGYTF. CDR3 bases: TGCAGCGTCCCCTTCCCGGACAGGGTCGGTTACTATGGCTACACCTTC.

The sample holds a few counts of this clonotype. The chain recombines TRBV20-1 with TRBJ1-1; tentatively, D is TRBD1 (5 bases). V was clipped by 3 bases and J by 1 base, with 15 bases between them. This CDR3 is 15 amino acids long. The germline V gene encodes CDR1 DFQATT and CDR2 SNEGSKA (reference sequence). DNA of the CDR3: TGCAGTGCTAGTGTGTTGACAGCCTCGAACACTGAAGCTTTCTTT. This sequence encodes CSASVLTASNTEAFF.

The chain joins TRBV7-9 to TRBJ2-3; unclear D gene. Germline CDR1 SEHNR, CDR2 FQNEAQ (reference sequence). CDR3 length: 14 residues. The ends were cut back, 1 base at V and 6 bases at J, with 11 bases in the middle. Written as DNA, the CDR3 is TGTGCCAGCAGCTTAGGCCCAAGGCCGGATACGCAGTATTTT. Protein sequence: CASSLGPRPDTQYF.

V is TRBV5-1 and J is TRBJ1-2; D might be TRBD1 (5 bases). V lost 5 bases, J lost 0 bases, and 20 bases lay in between. Germline CDR1 is SGHRS and CDR2 is YFSETQ. The CDR3 totals 17 residues. CDR3: CASRGTSGGLTNYGYTF. CDR3 bases: TGCGCCAGCAGAGGGACTAGCGGGGGACTAACTAACTATGGCTACACCTTC.

This rearrangement joins TRBV25-1 to TRBJ2-6; TRBD2 is a possible D gene (5 bases). The germline V gene encodes CDR1 MGHDK and CDR2 SYGVNS. V shed 4 bases and J shed 0 bases, with 7 bases lying between them. The CDR3 runs to 15 residues. In nucleotides, the CDR3 is TGTGCCAGCAGTGTGAGGGCCTCTGGGGCCAACGTCCTGACTTTC. Its protein is CASSVRASGANVLTF.

The chain links TRBV4-2 to TRBJ2-5; unclear D gene. TRBJ2-7 explains the end of the DNA better; the J call may be wrong. The V gene's germline CDR1 is LGHNA and CDR2 YNFKEQ. The CDR3 spans 14 residues. The CDR3 sequence: CASSQEARNYEQYF. CDR3 in DNA: TGTGCCAGCAGCCAAGAAGCTAGAAACTACGAGCAGTACTTC.

The chain recombines TRBV27 with TRBJ1-2; D may be TRBD1 (5 bases). Germline CDR1 is MNHEY and CDR2 is SMNVEV (reference sequence). The CDR3 is made up of 20 amino acids. The V and J ends lost 6 bases and 1 base respectively, with 30 bases between them. In DNA, the CDR3 is TGTGCCAGCAGACCAGAACCACGCAGGGCAAACCCCCGACGTAACTATGGCTACACCTTC. Its translation is CASRPEPRRANPRRNYGYTF.

V is TRBV5-1 and J is TRBJ2-1, with 8 bases that match TRBD1. After removal of 0 bases from V and 5 bases from J, the junction contained 4 bases not matched to a gene. Germline CDR1 reads SGHRS; CDR2 reads YFSETQ. The CDR3 contains 15 residues. The CDR3 coding sequence is TGCGCCAGCAGCTTGGTGGGGGACAGGAACAATGAGCAGTTCTTC. Residues: CASSLVGDRNNEQFF.

The rearrangement joins TRBV20-1 to TRBJ2-7, with D possibly being TRBD1 (6 bases). Trimming took off 2 bases at V and 2 bases at J, with 16 bases between the two ends. CDR3 length equals 15 residues. Germline CDR1 DFQATT, CDR2 SNEGSKA (reference sequence). CDR3 in amino acids: CSARPDLGGPYEQYF. For the CDR3, the DNA is TGCAGTGCTAGACCGGACTTAGGGGGTCCCTACGAGCAGTACTTC.

This clonotype was seen a few times. The chain recombines TRBV5-1 with TRBJ2-5; 11 bases line up with TRBD2. The V segment lost 2 bases and the J segment 2 bases; nucleotides outside the gene matches: 5. The CDR3 runs 16 residues. The germline CDR1 and CDR2 sequences are SGHRS and YFSETQ. The CDR3 nucleotides are TGCGCCAGCAGCTTCTCTAGCGGGGGGATTCAAGAGACCCAGTACTTC. Protein sequence: CASSFSSGGIQETQYF.

This chain links TRBV11-1 with TRBJ1-2; 7 bases line up with TRBD1. The CDR3 contains 15 residues. Per the germline V gene, CDR1 is SGHAT and CDR2 is FQDESV (reference sequence). Trimming cost V 5 bases and J 4 bases; bases outside gene matches: 10. CDR3 protein: CASSSSRDSFYGYTF. The CDR3 DNA sequence: TGTGCCAGCAGCAGTTCCCGGGACAGCTTCTATGGCTACACCTTC.

The chain couples TRBV27 to TRBJ2-7; D gene uncertain. With 6 bases removed from V and 0 bases from J, the gap between germline ends came to 18 bases. The length of the CDR3 is 16 residues. CDR1 MNHEY and CDR2 SMNVEV come from the germline V gene (reference sequence). CDR3 amino acids: CASSRFEAGSSYEQYF. The CDR3 DNA sequence: TGTGCCAGCAGCCGATTCGAGGCCGGAAGCTCCTACGAGCAGTACTTC.

The chain carries TRBV6-6 and TRBJ2-7, with TRBD2 matching over 11 bases. Germline assignment: CDR1 MNHNY and CDR2 SVGAGI (reference sequence). The V gene end was trimmed by 2 bases and the J gene end by 4 bases; junction bases not matched to a gene: 4. The CDR3 loop spans 15 amino acids. This CDR3 is CASSYTGLAVYEQYF. The CDR3 DNA sequence: TGTGCCAGCAGTTACACGGGACTAGCGGTGTACGAGCAGTACTTC.

This clonotype has more than one count but fewer than ten. CDR3 sequence: CATRNRDRGNTEAFF. The CDR3 nucleotides are TGTGCCACCCGAAATAGGGACCGGGGAAACACTGAAGCTTTCTTT. The V call is TRBV10-3, the J call TRBJ1-1, with D possibly being TRBD1 (5 bases). The CDR3 is 15 amino acids. Trimming took 10 bases from V and 2 from J, leaving 20 bases between them. CDR1 and CDR2 from the germline V gene are ENHRY and SYGVKD.

About this clonotype itself: The germline gene is not matched at one end of the junction; a read error may be the cause. V and J are TRBV7-7 and TRBJ2-7; TRBD2 matches 7 bases. Germline-derived CDR1 and CDR2 are SSHAT and FNYEAQ (reference sequence). This CDR3 has 15 residues. CDR3 residues: CASSLRRESSYEQYF. CDR3 nucleotide sequence: TGTGCTAGCAGCTTAAGGCGGGAGTCCTCCTACGAGCAGTACTTC.

This rearrangement joins TRBV11-2 to TRBJ2-5; D is perhaps TRBD1 (6 bases). The J call is uncertain, as TRBJ2-7 better fits the DNA end. Germline V gene sequence: CDR1 SGHAT, CDR2 FQNNGV. This CDR3 comprises 14 residues. CDR3 in amino acids: CASSLAQGHYEQYF. The CDR3 DNA follows: TGTGCCAGCAGCTTAGCACAGGGCCATTACGAGCAGTACTTC.

V and J are TRBV20-1 and TRBJ2-7, with 7 positions matching TRBD2. Germline assignment: CDR1 DFQATT and CDR2 SNEGSKA (reference sequence). CDR3 length: 12 amino acids. J gave up 3 bases and V 5 bases, and 4 bases lay outside the gene matches. The CDR3 spells CSALRTSYEQYF. The CDR3 nucleotides read TGCAGTGCTTTACGGACTAGCTACGAGCAGTACTTC.

CDR3: CASSSLGVYEQYF. As DNA, the CDR3 is TGTGCCAGCAGTTCCCTCGGGGTCTACGAGCAGTACTTC. V usage is TRBV28 and J usage is TRBJ2-7, with D perhaps matching TRBD2 (5 bases). Trimming removed 4 bases from V and 3 bases from J, with 10 bases in between. CDR3 size: 13 residues. Germline V lookup: CDR1 MDHEN, CDR2 SYDVKM.

The V gene is TRBV20-1, the J gene TRBJ2-7, with 7 bases that match TRBD1. V lost 3 bases to trimming and J lost 1 base; unmatched junction nucleotides: 12. Germline CDR1 is DFQATT and CDR2 is SNEGSKA (reference sequence). The CDR3 sequence is 16 residues long. The CDR3 spells CSASRTRGGPSYEQYF. CDR3 nucleotide sequence: TGCAGTGCTAGTAGGACCAGAGGGGGCCCTTCCTACGAGCAGTACTTC.

The rearrangement joins TRBV10-3 to TRBJ2-2; 7 bases align to TRBD1. The CDR3 is made up of 14 amino acids. Germline V gene lookup returns CDR1 ENHRY and CDR2 SYGVKD. V lost 4 bases and J lost 6; bases outside the gene matches: 5. Here the CDR3 DNA reads TGTGCCATCAGTGCCGGGACAGAGGCCGGGGAGCTGTTTTTT. Its translation: CAISAGTEAGELFF.

The chain carries TRBV12-3 or TRBV12-4 and TRBJ1-5; TRBD1 aligns across 8 bases. Trimming removed 3 bases from V and 5 bases from J; junction bases left unmatched: 3. CDR3 length: 14 residues. The CDR3 DNA sequence: TGTGCCAGCAGTTTTAGGGGACAGGATCAGCCCCAGCATTTT. Encoded protein: CASSFRGQDQPQHF.

This clonotype has just a few counts. The rearrangement links TRBV29-1 to TRBJ2-3, with D unresolved. V dropped 4 bases and J dropped 4 bases, with 12 bases sitting between them. Germline CDR1 SQVTM, CDR2 ANQGSEA. The CDR3 consists of 13 residues. The DNA for the CDR3 is TGCAGCGTTGTTCGGCTAGGAGCAGATACGCAGTATTTT. This sequence encodes CSVVRLGADTQYF.

The J gene is TRBJ2-7, the V gene TRBV4-1; possible D gene TRBD1, 5 bases. The J call is uncertain, as TRBJ2-5 better fits the DNA end. The CDR3 loop spans 16 amino acids. Per germline, CDR1 MGHRA and CDR2 YSYEKL. CDR3 bases: TGCGCCAGCAGCCAAGAACAAACAGGTCATGAGGAGACCCAGTACTTC. It is translated as CASSQEQTGHEETQYF.

The chain uses TRBV10-2 and TRBJ1-2, with 9 nucleotides matching TRBD1. Germline V gene lookup returns CDR1 WSHSY and CDR2 SAAADI. The CDR3 runs to 15 residues. V trimming: 8 bases; J trimming: 4 bases; junction bases outside the gene matches: 11. CDR3 protein: CASRNRDREPYGYTF. CDR3 nucleotides: TGCGCCAGCCGGAACCGGGACAGGGAGCCCTATGGCTACACCTTC.

The chain links TRBV5-6 to TRBJ2-7, with D perhaps TRBD1 or TRBD2 (5 bases each). Germline V gives CDR1 SGHDT, CDR2 YYEEEE. This CDR3 is 16 amino acids long. The ends were cut back, 4 bases at V and 2 bases at J, with 19 bases in the middle. CDR3 amino acids: CASSVQGPGDAYEQYF. The CDR3 DNA sequence: TGTGCCAGCAGCGTTCAGGGACCGGGTGACGCCTACGAGCAGTACTTC.